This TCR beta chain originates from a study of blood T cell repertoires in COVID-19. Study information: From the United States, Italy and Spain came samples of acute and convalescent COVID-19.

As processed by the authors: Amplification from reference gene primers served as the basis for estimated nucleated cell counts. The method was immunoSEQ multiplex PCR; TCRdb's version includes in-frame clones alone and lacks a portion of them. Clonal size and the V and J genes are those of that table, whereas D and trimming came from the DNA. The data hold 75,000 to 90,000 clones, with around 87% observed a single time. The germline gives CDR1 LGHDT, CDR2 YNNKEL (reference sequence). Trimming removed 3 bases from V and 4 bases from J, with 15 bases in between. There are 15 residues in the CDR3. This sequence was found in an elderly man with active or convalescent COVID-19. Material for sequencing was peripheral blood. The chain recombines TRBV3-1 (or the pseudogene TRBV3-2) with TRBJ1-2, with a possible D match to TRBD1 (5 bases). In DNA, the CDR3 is TGTGCCAGCAGCCACTGGACGACAGCCAGCTATGGCTACACCTTC. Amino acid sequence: CASSHWTTASYGYTF.